These T cell receptor beta chains were read from a single sample in a study of blood T cell repertoires in COVID-19. Generated by immunoSEQ multiplex PCR, the TCRdb table keeps only in-frame clones and is missing some. Among about 50,000 clones listed, over 70% were seen once. Sequencing used peripheral blood. These receptor sequences come from a human donor with active COVID-19. The donor label of this sample is uncertain. Both conserved end residues are part of each CDR3. D genes are given only for firm matches. Some rows mark clone size as missing; the rest say once, few, many or name a class of expanded clone.

size: -
D: -
V: TRBV15
J: TRBJ1-2
DNA: TGTGCCACCAGCAGAGGGTCCGGCAGGGGCCCTAACTATGGCTACACCTTC
CDR3: CATSRGSGRGPNYGYTF

size: -
D: -
V: TRBV11-3
J: TRBJ2-3
DNA: TGTGCCAGCAGCCTGAGGGGCACAGATACGCAGTATTTT
CDR3: CASSLRGTDTQYF

size: -
D: -
V: TRBV12-5
J: TRBJ1-1
DNA: TGTGCTAAACCCCACTTTACCAGGAGGATCAACACTGAAGCTTTCTTT
CDR3: CAKPHFTRRINTEAFF

size: -
D: TRBD2
V: TRBV7-2
J: TRBJ2-2
DNA: TGTGCCAGCAGCTCGAGGACTAGCGGAACGAACACCGGGGAGCTGTTTTTT
CDR3: CASSSRTSGTNTGELFF

size: once
D: TRBD2
V: TRBV6-2/TRBV6-3
J: TRBJ2-7
DNA: TGTGCCAGCAGTTACAGCGGGAGGTCGCTTCTTGCTTACGAGCAGTACTTC
CDR3: CASSYSGRSLLAYEQYF

size: once
D: -
V: TRBV5-1
J: TRBJ2-6
DNA: TGCGCCAGCAGGTCGGGTTCCGGGGCCAACGTCCTGACTTTC
CDR3: CASRSGSGANVLTF

size: -
D: TRBD2
V: TRBV20-1
J: TRBJ2-3
DNA: TGCAGTGCGAGTCTAGCGGGGGCGGGCACAGATACGCAGTATTTT
CDR3: CSASLAGAGTDTQYF

size: once
D: -
V: TRBV27
J: TRBJ1-1
DNA: TGTGCCAGCAGTTTTAAGCCGAACACTGAAGCTTTCTTT
CDR3: CASSFKPNTEAFF

size: -
D: -
V: TRBV9
J: TRBJ2-1
DNA: TGTGCCAGCAGCGTAGAGGAGGGGGCGCCCTACAATGAGCAGTTCTTC
CDR3: CASSVEEGAPYNEQFF

size: -
D: TRBD1
V: TRBV7-8
J: TRBJ1-3
DNA: TGTGCCAGCAGCCGCGACTACCGGGACAGCCTCTCTGGAAACACCATATATTTT
CDR3: CASSRDYRDSLSGNTIYF

size: -
D: TRBD1
V: TRBV19
J: TRBJ2-7
DNA: TGTGCCAGTAGTTGGGGACAGGGCCTCTCCTACGAGCAGTACTTC
CDR3: CASSWGQGLSYEQYF

size: -
D: TRBD1
V: TRBV6-5
J: TRBJ1-5
DNA: TGTGCCAGCAGTTCCGGACAGGGACGGTCGGAGCCCCAGCATTTT
CDR3: CASSSGQGRSEPQHF

size: medium-sized
D: TRBD1
V: TRBV4-2
J: TRBJ2-7
DNA: TGTGCCAGCAGCCAGGCCCCGGGACAGTCCTACGAGCAGTACTTC
CDR3: CASSQAPGQSYEQYF

size: -
D: -
V: TRBV27
J: TRBJ2-1
DNA: TGTGCCAGCAGTTTAGTTGGACTTACCTCCTACAATGAGCAGTTCTTC
CDR3: CASSLVGLTSYNEQFF

size: -
D: -
V: TRBV5-1
J: TRBJ1-1
DNA: TGCGCCAGCAGCCCATCAGGGAACACTGAAGCTTTCTTT
CDR3: CASSPSGNTEAFF

size: -
D: TRBD1
V: TRBV7-9
J: TRBJ2-7
DNA: TGTGCCAGCAGCACCAAGAGGACAGGCTACGAGCAGTACTTC
CDR3: CASSTKRTGYEQYF

size: -
D: TRBD1
V: TRBV7-2
J: TRBJ1-6
DNA: TGTGCCAGCAGCCAAGTGGTAGGGGGCGCAACCTATAATTCACCCCTCCACTTT
CDR3: CASSQVVGGATYNSPLHF

size: -
D: TRBD2
V: TRBV7-2
J: TRBJ2-7
DNA: TGTGCCAGCAGCTTAGGGGGGACTAGCGGGAATTTCTACGAGCAGTACTTC
CDR3: CASSLGGTSGNFYEQYF

size: -
D: -
V: TRBV7-8
J: TRBJ1-5
DNA: TGTGCCAGCAGCTTAGGAGGGCCCCAGCATTTT
CDR3: CASSLGGPQHF

size: -
D: TRBD2
V: TRBV14
J: TRBJ2-1
DNA: TGTGCCAGCAGCCCAGCGGGAGGAGCGGCGGGTGAGCAGTTCTTC
CDR3: CASSPAGGAAGEQFF

size: -
D: TRBD1
V: TRBV10-3
J: TRBJ2-3
DNA: TGTGCCATCAGTTACGGACAGGGGAGCACAGATACGCAGTATTTT
CDR3: CAISYGQGSTDTQYF

size: few
D: -
V: TRBV7-9
J: TRBJ2-7
DNA: TGTGCCAGCAGCTTAGTTGAGACAGGTTTATACGAGCAGTACTTC
CDR3: CASSLVETGLYEQYF

size: -
D: TRBD1
V: TRBV7-2
J: TRBJ2-3
DNA: TGTGCCAGCAGCCCTCTACAGGGGGGCGATACGCAGTATTTT
CDR3: CASSPLQGGDTQYF

size: -
D: -
V: TRBV5-1
J: TRBJ1-2
DNA: TGCGCCAGCAGCCTTGAGGGGGCTAACTATGGCTACACCTTC
CDR3: CASSLEGANYGYTF

size: -
D: TRBD1
V: TRBV27
J: TRBJ2-7
DNA: TGTGCCAGCAGTAGACCGGGACAGGTCTTCTACGAGCAGTACTTC
CDR3: CASSRPGQVFYEQYF

size: -
D: TRBD1
V: TRBV7-2
J: TRBJ1-2
DNA: TGTGCCAGCAGCATCGCGTTGGACAGGGGGCCTAGGGGCTACACCTTC
CDR3: CASSIALDRGPRGYTF

size: -
D: TRBD2
V: TRBV5-4
J: TRBJ2-1
DNA: TGTGCCAGCAGTACCGGGACTAGCGGGAGAAATGAGCAGTTCTTC
CDR3: CASSTGTSGRNEQFF

size: -
D: TRBD1
V: TRBV18
J: TRBJ2-2
DNA: TGTGCCAGCTCACCACGAGGACAGGGGGCAGCCGGGGAGCTGTTTTTT
CDR3: CASSPRGQGAAGELFF

size: -
D: -
V: TRBV18
J: TRBJ2-1
DNA: TGTGCCAGCTCACCAGTCGTCACGAGCTCCTACAATGAGCAGTTCTTC
CDR3: CASSPVVTSSYNEQFF